This T cell receptor (beta chain) was found in a study of Graves' ophthalmopathy and Graves' hyperthyroidism. There are 13 residues in the CDR3. Germline V lookup: CDR1 SEHNR, CDR2 FQNEAQ (reference sequence). RNA transcripts provided the template for amplifying TCR beta CDR3 regions. First-round RT-PCR with HTBI primers preceded a second-round multiplex PCR. A single record per CDR3 protein comes from TCRdb applying MiXCR to the multiplex PCR reads. The repertoire holds approximately 700,000 distinct CDR3 sequences, with over 40% as singletons. This clonotype was found once. What it binds is not known. At one end the junction does not follow the germline gene, possibly because of a read error. Whole-study results and caveats: Blood also harbored most expanded thyroid clonotypes above 0.001 frequency.

For donors with ophthalmopathy, the disease showed moderate-to-severe activity, reached CAS ≥3 and NOSPECS ≥4, and had lasted under 3 months. Clinicians made diagnoses from clinical symptoms, serum thyroxine, TRAb, thyroid ultrasound and orbital computed tomography. From fresh peripheral blood, 10 ml in volume, the PBMCs were obtained. The sequence came from an adult man with Graves' ophthalmopathy. The chain couples TRBV7-9 to TRBJ1-5; no clear D gene. Sample: peripheral blood. The CDR3 region has the DNA TGTTCCAGCAGTACCGTTAGCAATCAGCCCCAGCATTTT. It encodes CSSSTVSNQPQHF.